These T cell receptor beta chains were read from a single sample in a study of Ad26.COV2.S vaccination and SARS-CoV-2 variants. Libraries were prepared by immunoSEQ multiplex PCR; TCRdb keeps only in-frame clonotypes and omits some of them. The data contain fewer than 500,000 clones, roughly nine tenths of them singletons. The specimen was peripheral blood, collected in a trial of Ad26.COV2.S vaccine versus placebo. Every receptor here comes from a person between 18 and 59 years old who received the Ad26.COV2.S COVID-19 vaccine or a placebo. Each CDR3 is given without its conserved first and last residue. Fields, in order: clone size, V gene, CDR3 protein. Not all rows give a size; the values are once, few, many and, for expanded clones, a class.

>NA|TRBV7-2
ASSLAAGGTDTQY
>NA|TRBV5-5
ASTPSGTLIYGYT
>NA|TRBV7-8
ASSLGGTPNYGYT
>once|TRBV9
ASSVGDFSRYEQF
>NA|TRBV18
ASSPPGTDIQY
>NA|TRBV3-1/TRBV3-2
ASSRDRFNEKLF
>NA|TRBV7-3
ASSPAGWEGNEQF
>NA|TRBV7-2
ASSLDREETQY
>once|TRBV7-3
ASSSTSGSGTDTQY
>NA|TRBV11-3
ASSSGGMALSNQPQH
>NA|TRBV19
ASRTRQGYNSPLH
>once|TRBV18
ASSSGGNQPQH
>NA|TRBV5-6
ASSASPTAQENEQF
>NA|TRBV29-1
SVQGPPWGDEQY
>NA|TRBV18
ASSPPAGRVGGKNIQY
>NA|TRBV27
ASSFRQGHGYT
>NA|TRBV7-9
ASSLFGTVNTEAF
>NA|TRBV5-5
ASSLFGGQETQY
>NA|TRBV5-1
ASSLLGTAYEKLF
>NA|TRBV18
ASSPDRSLYGYT
>NA|TRBV10-3
AISDWDMNTGELF
>NA|TRBV10-3
AIREGQFTGELF
>few|TRBV24-1
ATQGQPNQPQH
>NA|TRBV5-5
ASSRGQGSSYEQY
>NA|TRBV11-1
ASSSDRQGMKETQY
>NA|TRBV5-1
ASSSPGAGGADTQY
>NA|TRBV6-5
ASSYSSGGHYGYT
>NA|TRBV25-1
ASSELISRNNEQF
>NA|TRBV7-2
ASSLRQGINYEQY
>NA|TRBV19
ASRVAGSSYNEQF
>NA|TRBV24-1
ATSESGQGDQPQH
>once|TRBV5-1
ASSLLQDLGSTDTQY
>NA|TRBV9
ASSGGLTYGYT
>NA|TRBV9
ASSGTGGADQPQH
>NA|TRBV6-5
ASSPGTASGKLF
>few|TRBV6-2/TRBV6-3
ASSWGFNQPQH
>once|TRBV5-1
ASSLSLRRAATGELF
>NA|TRBV24-1
ATSDFDRGTDTQY
>NA|TRBV19
ASRTLGPRQPQH
>NA|TRBV4-2
ASSQGGARGHAGYT
>few|TRBV29-1
SGGQEGGYT
>NA|TRBV28
ASRLTKRPHTATEY
>NA|TRBV5-6
ASSFGVGAPYGYT